This T cell receptor beta chain was retrieved from a study of post-analysis software for immune sequencing data. Germline assignment: CDR1 DFQATT and CDR2 SNEGSKA (reference sequence). The CDR3 is 15 amino acids. V lost 1 base to trimming and J lost 11 bases; unmatched junction nucleotides: 10. General observations from the study: Five TRBV segments appeared more often in patients than in controls, and TRBV5-6, TRBV5-1 and TRBV20-1 were among these. Samples prepared in the same batch strongly co-clustered by F measure. Controls significantly exceeded multiple sclerosis patients in normalized Chao1 diversity.

With regard to this clonotype: The antigen remains unidentified.

cDNA libraries of TCR beta carried unique molecular identifiers. When roughly 0.9 to 10 million T cells were used, they gave roughly 490,000 cDNA molecules. TCRdb used MiXCR to reprocess the PCR reads, holding one entry per CDR3 protein. The sample lists about 680,000 distinct CDR3 sequences, roughly three fifths occurring once. Sequenced material: blood. The source of this sequence is a girl under 10 years old with multiple sclerosis. V gene TRBV20-1 combines with J gene TRBJ2-3; TRBD1 matches at 12 bases. The CDR3 nucleotides are TGCAGTGCTAGAGTGGGACAGGGGGCCGCTCTGAGGCAGTATTTT. It codes for CSARVGQGAALRQYF.